These 18 T cell receptor beta chains were all obtained from the same sample, sequenced in a study of identifying expanded T cells in peripheral blood. Assay: immunoSEQ multiplex PCR; the TCRdb copy retains only in-frame clones and omits some. The sample contains 60,000 or so clones, around 86% of which appear only once. Sequencing was performed on blood. These receptors originate from a person aged 18 to 70 in good health.

The rearrangement uses TRBV6-1 and TRBJ2-5; TRBD1 agrees at 8 bases. This CDR3 is built from 16 residues. Germline-derived CDR1 and CDR2 are MNHNS and SASEGT. V gave up 3 bases and J gave up 5 bases; unmatched junction bases: 11. This CDR3 is CASSDSWDRPPETQYF. CDR3 DNA sequence: TGTGCCAGCAGTGATTCCTGGGACAGGCCCCCCGAGACCCAGTACTTC.

The chain has TRBV11-2 and TRBJ1-6; tentative D call: TRBD1 (5 bases). This CDR3 is 15 amino acids long. Germline V gene lookup returns CDR1 SGHAT and CDR2 FQNNGV. The V and J ends lost 1 base and 7 bases respectively, with 11 bases between them. The CDR3: CASSLGGGSNSPLHF. For the CDR3, the DNA is TGTGCCAGCAGCTTAGGGGGGGGTAGCAATTCACCCCTCCACTTT.

V usage is TRBV7-8 and J usage is TRBJ2-7; D possibly matches TRBD1 or TRBD2 (5 bases each). V gave up 5 bases and J gave up 2 bases, with 19 bases separating them. Germline assignment: CDR1 SGHVS and CDR2 FQNEAQ. The CDR3 contains 16 residues. CDR3 protein: CASSGSQGPTPYEQYF. For the CDR3, the DNA is TGTGCCAGCAGCGGCAGCCAGGGACCCACCCCCTACGAGCAGTACTTC. The whole variable domain, remainder taken from reference TRBV7-8 and TRBJ2-7, is GAGVSQSPRYKVAKRGQDVALRCDPISGHVSLFWYQQALGQGPEFLTYFQNEAQLDKSGLPSDRFFAERPEGSVSTLKIQRTQQEDSAVYLCASSGSQGPTPYEQYFGPGTRLTVT.

This clone was seen once. The J gene is TRBJ1-1, the V gene TRBV5-1; unclear D gene. V gave up 4 bases and J gave up 1 base, with 11 bases separating them. This CDR3 contains 14 residues. Germline V lookup: CDR1 SGHRS, CDR2 YFSETQ. The DNA of the CDR3 is TGCGCCAGCAGCGAGGAACTTTGGAACACTGAAGCTTTCTTT. Protein sequence: CASSEELWNTEAFF. Full variable domain (missing parts from reference TRBV5-1 and TRBJ1-1): KAGVTQTPRYLIKTRGQQVTLSCSPISGHRSVSWYQQTPGQGLQFLFEYFSETQRNKGNFPGRFSGRQFSNSRSEMNVSTLELGDSALYLCASSEELWNTEAFFGQGTRLTVV.

The chain links TRBV5-1 to TRBJ2-2, with 7 bases lining up with TRBD1. Germline lookup yields CDR1 SGHRS and CDR2 YFSETQ. CDR3 length equals 14 residues. J gave up 5 bases and V 4 bases, and 5 bases lay outside the gene matches. The CDR3 DNA is TGCGCCAGCAGCCCTGAACAGGGGACCGGGGAGCTGTTTTTT. It codes for CASSPEQGTGELFF.

V is TRBV29-1 and J is TRBJ1-2; D is unresolved. The V and J ends lost 4 bases and 4 bases respectively, with 13 bases between them. CDR3 length: 13 amino acids. Germline CDR1 reads SQVTM; CDR2 reads ANQGSEA. CDR3: CSVGGKESYGYTF. CDR3 nucleotide sequence: TGCAGCGTTGGCGGGAAAGAGAGCTATGGCTACACCTTC.

The genes are TRBV5-4 and TRBJ2-5, with D hard to call. V was clipped by 3 bases and J by 2 bases, with 11 bases between them. CDR1 and CDR2 from the germline V gene are SGHNT and YYREEE (reference sequence). The CDR3 runs to 14 residues. In nucleotides, the CDR3 is TGTGCCAGCAGCTCGGCCCGCGAACAAGAGACCCAGTACTTC. It codes for CASSSAREQETQYF.

The chain carries TRBV11-2 and TRBJ2-3; 9 bases align to TRBD1. The CDR3 covers 16 residues. The V segment lost 5 bases and the J segment 2 bases; nucleotides outside the gene matches: 8. From germline, CDR1 is SGHAT and CDR2 FQNNGV. The CDR3 loop reads CASSRGQGWDTDTQYF. CDR3 nucleotide sequence: TGTGCCAGCAGCCGGGGACAGGGTTGGGACACAGATACGCAGTATTTT. The full variable domain, completed using reference TRBV11-2 and TRBJ2-3, is EAGVAQSPRYKIIEKRQSVAFWCNPISGHATLYWYQQILGQGPKLLIQFQNNGVVDDSQLPKDRFSAERLKGVDSTLKIQPAKLEDSAVYLCASSRGQGWDTDTQYFGPGTRLTVL.

In this sample, this clone turned up once. V usage is TRBV4-2 and J usage is TRBJ1-2; perhaps TRBD1 as D (5 bases). The CDR3 spans 15 residues. From germline, CDR1 is LGHNA and CDR2 YNFKEQ. Trimming stripped 0 bases from V and 4 bases from J, with 12 bases between. The CDR3 nucleotides are TGTGCCAGCAGCCAAGACCCGACAGTCACCTATGGCTACACCTTC. Amino acid sequence: CASSQDPTVTYGYTF.

The rearrangement joins TRBV9 to TRBJ2-7; 8 bases are a match to TRBD1. Germline V gene data show CDR1 as SGDLS and CDR2 as YYNGEE. V trimming: 3 bases; J trimming: 9 bases; junction bases outside the gene matches: 11. This CDR3 is 14 amino acids long. DNA for the CDR3: TGTGCCAGCAGCGGGGTAGGACAGGGAACAGCGCAGTACTTC. Its translation: CASSGVGQGTAQYF.

The genes are TRBV5-1 and TRBJ2-3; D not certain. The CDR3 is 13 amino acids. Germline-derived CDR1 and CDR2 are SGHRS and YFSETQ. Trimming took 0 bases from V and 5 from J, leaving 7 bases between them. CDR3 DNA sequence: TGCGCCAGCAGCTTGGAGGGTCAAGATACGCAGTATTTT. The encoded protein is CASSLEGQDTQYF.

The rearrangement joins TRBV18 to TRBJ2-3; tentatively, D is TRBD1 (6 bases). This CDR3 spans 15 amino acids. Trimming cost V 4 bases and J 3 bases, with 14 bases left between them. CDR1 KGHSH and CDR2 LQKENI come from the germline V gene. This CDR3 reads CASSLPFDRTDTQYF. For the CDR3, the DNA is TGTGCCAGCTCACTCCCATTCGACAGGACAGATACGCAGTATTTT. The complete variable domain, with remaining parts taken from reference TRBV18 and TRBJ2-3, reads NAGVMQNPRHLVRRRGQEARLRCSPMKGHSHVYWYRQLPEEGLKFMVYLQKENIIDESGMPKERFSAEFPKEGPSILRIQQVVRGDSAAYFCASSLPFDRTDTQYFGPGTRLTVL.

The chain couples TRBV5-8 to TRBJ1-5, with D unresolved. CDR3 length: 14 residues. CDR1 and CDR2 (germline): SGHTS, YDEGEE. Between the trimmed V and J ends, which lost 1 base and 3 bases, there was a span of 8 bases. CDR3 in DNA: TGTGCCAGCAGCTTGTTCAGATCCAATCAGCCCCAGCATTTT. This translates into CASSLFRSNQPQHF.

V and J are TRBV6-1 and TRBJ1-2, with D maybe TRBD1 (6 bases). Trimming removed 2 bases at V and 1 base at J, with 11 bases between. This CDR3 has 15 amino acids. The germline CDR1 and CDR2 sequences are MNHNS and SASEGT. Here the CDR3 DNA reads TGTGCCAGCAGTGAATGGGGGCCAAATAACTATGGCTACACCTTC. It codes for CASSEWGPNNYGYTF.

This rearrangement joins TRBV11-3 to TRBJ2-7; 9 bases fit TRBD1. The V gene end was trimmed by 4 bases and the J gene end by 3 bases; junction bases not matched to a gene: 7. In germline, CDR1 is SGHNT, CDR2 YENEEA. The CDR3 sequence is 15 residues long. This CDR3 is CASSSEDRGDYEQYF. The DNA for the CDR3 is TGTGCCAGCAGCTCGGAGGACAGGGGAGACTACGAGCAGTACTTC.

The genes are TRBV5-1 and TRBJ2-4; D unresolved. With 4 bases removed from V and 7 bases from J, the gap between germline ends came to 9 bases. The germline V gene encodes CDR1 SGHRS and CDR2 YFSETQ. CDR3 length: 12 amino acids. The CDR3 bases are TGCGCCAGCAGCGGGCAGGCCAACATTCAGTACTTC. This gives the protein CASSGQANIQYF. Together with reference TRBV5-1 and TRBJ2-4, the CDR3 gives the full variable domain: KAGVTQTPRYLIKTRGQQVTLSCSPISGHRSVSWYQQTPGQGLQFLFEYFSETQRNKGNFPGRFSGRQFSNSRSEMNVSTLELGDSALYLCASSGQANIQYFGAGTRLSVL.

This clone came up a few times. This chain links TRBV15 with TRBJ1-2; 7 bases are shared with TRBD1. Germline trimming cut 8 bases from V and 0 bases from J; bases unmatched to any gene: 15. The CDR3 runs to 17 residues. Germline assignment: CDR1 LNHNV and CDR2 YYDKDF (reference sequence). The CDR3, as DNA: TGTGCCACCGGCGGGTCTTCGGGGGACAGAGCTAACTATGGCTACACCTTC. Protein: CATGGSSGDRANYGYTF.

This chain connects TRBV15 to TRBJ2-5, with TRBD2 identical over 8 bases. V shed 4 bases and J 3 bases; nucleotides not matched to a gene: 7. The CDR3 has 15 amino acids. Germline V gives CDR1 LNHNV, CDR2 YYDKDF (reference sequence). The CDR3 loop reads CATSNLGSGEETQYF. For the CDR3, the DNA is TGTGCCACCAGCAACTTGGGTAGCGGGGAAGAGACCCAGTACTTC.